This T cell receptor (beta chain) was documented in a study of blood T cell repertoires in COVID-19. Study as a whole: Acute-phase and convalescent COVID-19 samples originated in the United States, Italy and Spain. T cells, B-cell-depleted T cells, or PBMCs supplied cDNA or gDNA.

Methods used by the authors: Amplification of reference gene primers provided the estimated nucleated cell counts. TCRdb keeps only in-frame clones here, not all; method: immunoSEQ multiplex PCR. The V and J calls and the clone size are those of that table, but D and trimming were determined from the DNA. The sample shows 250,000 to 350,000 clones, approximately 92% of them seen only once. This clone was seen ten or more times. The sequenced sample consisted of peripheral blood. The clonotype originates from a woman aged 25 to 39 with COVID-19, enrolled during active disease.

CDR3 sequence: CASSLQGGDGYTF. The CDR3 DNA is TGTGCCAGCAGCCTACAGGGGGGAGATGGCTACACCTTC. V is TRBV13 and J is TRBJ1-2; TRBD1 matches 8 bases. Germline V gene lookup returns CDR1 PRHDT and CDR2 FYEKMQ (reference sequence). The CDR3 runs 13 residues. J gave up 6 bases and V 5 bases, and 5 bases lay outside the gene matches.